Listed below are T cell receptor beta chains from one sample, sequenced in a study of blood T cell repertoires in COVID-19. The repertoire was sequenced with immunoSEQ multiplex PCR; TCRdb's copy has only in-frame clones and lacks some. This sample has some 180,000 clones, with approximately 79% found just once. Sequencing used peripheral blood. The receptors shown here come from a man aged 50-60 years who had recovered from COVID-19. CDR3s leave out the opening cysteine and the closing phenylalanine or tryptophan. The order of the fields is V gene, CDR3 protein.

V: TRBV11-3; CDR3: ASSPDSHQETQY
V: TRBV19; CDR3: ASSRTGTRLYEQY
V: TRBV7-2; CDR3: ASSLFFQETQY
V: TRBV29-1; CDR3: SVGQGAYSGNTIY
V: TRBV7-6; CDR3: ASRGNPGTGFEQY
V: TRBV2; CDR3: ASSDLRGETQY
V: TRBV5-6; CDR3: ASSSPRQLVTGELF
V: TRBV7-8; CDR3: ASSLGSDSPYGYT
V: TRBV3-1/TRBV3-2; CDR3: ASSRGLVYEQY
V: TRBV5-1; CDR3: ASSLDWTGSGEQY
V: TRBV2; CDR3: ASRSDRGLSNEQF
V: TRBV10-3; CDR3: AISEGQWNYGYT
V: TRBV6-5; CDR3: ASSYSTGGDEQF
V: TRBV5-1; CDR3: ASSPTIAGTDTQY
V: TRBV7-2; CDR3: ASSISGISDEQF
V: TRBV21-1; CDR3: ASSIRGQPSRTQRYSNQPQH
V: TRBV6-5; CDR3: ASSYSGLTSYNEQF
V: TRBV2; CDR3: ASSEGTVFNNSPLH
V: TRBV18; CDR3: ASSRRDLPYEQY
V: TRBV2; CDR3: ASSSTGNYGYT
V: TRBV24-1; CDR3: ATSGQGVPGELF
V: TRBV28; CDR3: ASSFFGQGWNEQF
V: TRBV9; CDR3: ASSAPIAEEQF
V: TRBV28; CDR3: ATGTGDASPLH
V: TRBV27; CDR3: ASSITHSYEQY
V: TRBV6-6; CDR3: ASRLTSGRVNEQF
V: TRBV7-9; CDR3: ASTKMGDSHEQY
V: TRBV7-2; CDR3: ASSLYWGENQPQH
V: TRBV5-1; CDR3: ASMDDTVDTGELF
V: TRBV19; CDR3: ASSHPAPGQGNYGYT
V: TRBV29-1; CDR3: SVEGTGNLNEQF
V: TRBV21-1; CDR3: ASSTGSDLSLGANVLT
V: TRBV12-3/TRBV12-4; CDR3: ASIGQGAEGYT
V: TRBV7-3; CDR3: ASSLLGGTGYGANVLT
V: TRBV3-1/TRBV3-2; CDR3: ASSQVSTHRDEQF
V: TRBV7-2; CDR3: ASSPWVGGSYGYT
V: TRBV29-1; CDR3: SASDREAEKLF
V: TRBV19; CDR3: ASSLSGSQSYEQY
V: TRBV19; CDR3: ASSLSEKLF
V: TRBV27; CDR3: ASSKSLLAGGVNEQF
V: TRBV7-2; CDR3: ASSLAATREGSPDTQY
V: TRBV10-3; CDR3: AISESTGGKGIQY
V: TRBV30; CDR3: AWSKEQMNSPLH
V: TRBV18; CDR3: ASSPKASGSVDEQF
V: TRBV29-1; CDR3: SVRQGGSNQPQH
V: TRBV3-1/TRBV3-2; CDR3: ASSVTGPGTGELF
V: TRBV20-1; CDR3: SAQTGVQY
V: TRBV20-1; CDR3: SASDGTSGRGFEQY
V: TRBV7-2; CDR3: ASSLEPVNTEAF
V: TRBV11-3; CDR3: ASSLDPGETQY
V: TRBV30; CDR3: AWSPTEQGKYRPQH
V: TRBV29-1; CDR3: SVDGRVNTEAF
V: TRBV20-1; CDR3: SASREFDEKLF
V: TRBV28; CDR3: ASSLLAGGPAYNEQF
V: TRBV10-1; CDR3: ASSTFSRGEQY